This T cell receptor (beta chain) was captured in a study of Ad26.COV2.S vaccination and SARS-CoV-2 variants. Study context: Intramuscular Ad26.COV2.S at 5x10^10 or 1x10^11 viral particles. Study-wide findings and caveats: Spike-specific TCR breadth was greater in vaccine than placebo recipients. Researchers cautioned that TCR breadth and depth analyses may have underestimated total T cell responses.

Sequenced by immunoSEQ multiplex PCR; TCRdb stores in-frame clones only, minus some. The table records about 480,000 clones, roughly 85% of them present only once. The germline V gene has CDR1 MNHEY and CDR2 SMNVEV (reference sequence). This CDR3 spans 15 amino acids. Trimming removed 5 bases from V and 2 bases from J, with 16 bases in between. Treatment described: around 19 received Ad26.COV2.S at low or high dose, single or two shots; about 5 received placebo; per-sample allocation not given. The investigators took samples on day 63 after the first vaccine or placebo injection. In Boston, the donor was an adult between 18-55 years of age. With respect to this clone: The antigen remains undetermined.

The chain carries TRBV27 and TRBJ2-7, with D tentatively TRBD1 or TRBD2 (5 bases each). This sequence was found in a person aged 18 to 59 who received the Ad26.COV2.S COVID-19 vaccine or a placebo. The source material was peripheral blood, sampled in a trial of Ad26.COV2.S vaccine versus placebo. The CDR3 bases are TGTGCCAGCAGTCTTACCGGGACGGTAACCTACGAGCAGTACTTC. This sequence encodes CASSLTGTVTYEQYF.